Presented here are 32 T cell receptor beta chains from one specimen sequenced in a study of PD-1 blockade in classical Hodgkin lymphoma. Each patient's relapse followed autologous stem cell transplantation, and brentuximab vedotin exposure varied. Repertoires were generated with immunoSEQ multiplex PCR, while TCRdb's copy carries only in-frame clones and drops some. In the table there are around 96,000 clones, approximately 88% of which are singletons. The sample here was peripheral blood mononuclear cells (PBMCs), taken at baseline. The receptors were sampled from a human donor with classical Hodgkin lymphoma.

The chain uses TRBV6-6 and TRBJ2-3; no reliable D call. Trimming took off 5 bases at V and 4 bases at J, with 10 bases between the two ends. The CDR3 consists of 13 residues. Germline loops: CDR1 MNHNY, CDR2 SVGAGI (reference sequence). The CDR3 protein is CASSLIVADTQYF. CDR3 bases: TGTGCCAGCAGTCTTATAGTTGCAGATACGCAGTATTTT.

The CDR3 loop reads CASSQEVGTARNTIYF. The CDR3 bases are TGTGCCAGCAGCCAAGAGGTCGGTACAGCCAGAAACACCATATATTTT. The genes are TRBV4-2 and TRBJ1-3; D remains unclear. V was trimmed by 0 bases and J by 5 bases, leaving 14 bases between them. There are 16 residues in the CDR3. The V gene's germline CDR1 is LGHNA and CDR2 YNFKEQ.

The chain joins TRBV28 to TRBJ2-7, with 9 positions matching TRBD2. After removal of 5 bases from V and 3 bases from J, the junction contained 17 bases not matched to a gene. From germline, CDR1 is MDHEN and CDR2 SYDVKM. The CDR3 extends over 18 amino acids. The CDR3 region is CASSPRGWLAGVDYEQYF. The CDR3 nucleotides are TGTGCCAGCAGTCCCAGGGGGTGGTTAGCGGGAGTGGACTACGAGCAGTACTTC.

The chain has TRBV7-9 and TRBJ2-1; the D gene is possibly TRBD1 (5 bases). The V end was cut by 1 base, the J end by 10 bases, with 20 bases between. This CDR3 has 16 residues. Germline CDR1 is SEHNR and CDR2 is FQNEAQ (reference sequence). For the CDR3, the DNA is TGTGCCAGCAGCTTAGGGAACTACAGGACCCTTCTGGAGCAGTTCTTC. It encodes CASSLGNYRTLLEQFF.

The chain is built from TRBV28 and TRBJ1-1, with 11 bases lining up with TRBD1. CDR1 and CDR2 from the germline V gene are MDHEN and SYDVKM. This CDR3 is built from 15 residues. Trimming cost V 1 base and J 9 bases; bases outside gene matches: 7. For the CDR3, the DNA is TGTGCCAGCAGTTTATTAGGGACAGGGGGACTAAAAGCTTTCTTT. This translates into CASSLLGTGGLKAFF.

The chain links TRBV11-2 to TRBJ2-3; D is undetermined. V was pared by 4 bases and J by 6 bases, with 20 bases between. The V gene's germline CDR1 is SGHAT and CDR2 FQNNGV. There are 16 residues in the CDR3. The CDR3 region has the DNA TGTGCCAGCAGCTCGCGGCCTGCTTCTTTACGGGATACGCAGTATTTT. This sequence encodes CASSSRPASLRDTQYF.

The chain links TRBV6-6 to TRBJ2-1; D call uncertain. This CDR3 has 13 residues. Germline V gene lookup returns CDR1 MNHNY and CDR2 SVGAGI (reference sequence). The V end was cut by 0 bases, the J end by 10 bases, with 10 bases between. The CDR3 nucleotides read TGTGCCAGCAGTTACTCGAGCCGGAGAGAGCAGTTCTTC. This encodes CASSYSSRREQFF.

The chain employs TRBV14 and TRBJ2-7; D gene unclear. The V gene's germline CDR1 is SGHDN and CDR2 FVKESK. CDR3 length: 12 amino acids. V was shortened by 4 bases and J by 2 bases, with 6 bases between the two germline ends. The chain's CDR3 is CASSLAPYEQYF. DNA for the CDR3: TGTGCCAGCAGCCTGGCCCCCTACGAGCAGTACTTC.

This chain connects TRBV30 to TRBJ2-1, with TRBD2 identical over 7 bases. CDR3 length equals 12 residues. V was clipped by 3 bases and J by 15 bases; unmatched bases: 11. Germline V lookup: CDR1 GTSNPN, CDR2 SVGIG (reference sequence). CDR3 residues: CAWSRYGGSPFF. CDR3 bases: TGTGCCTGGAGCCGCTACGGGGGGAGTCCGTTCTTC.

This chain joins TRBV6-5 and TRBJ2-1; D is possibly TRBD2 (6 bases). The CDR3 is made up of 13 amino acids. Germline V gives CDR1 MNHEY, CDR2 SVGAGI. V was clipped by 6 bases and J by 3 bases, with 9 bases between them. The CDR3 DNA reads TGTGCCAGCAGGACCGGGGGCTACAATGAGCAGTTCTTC. It translates to CASRTGGYNEQFF.

J is TRBJ2-7 and V is TRBV7-2; D remains ambiguous. Germline CDR1 is SGHTA and CDR2 is FQGNSA. The CDR3 is 11 amino acids. Trimming took off 4 bases at V and 4 bases at J, with 5 bases between the two ends. CDR3: CASSSLYEQYF. The DNA of the CDR3 is TGTGCCAGCAGCTCGTTATACGAGCAGTACTTC. Based on the CDR3 plus reference TRBV7-2 and TRBJ2-7, the full variable domain is GAGVSQSPSNKVTEKGKDVELRCDPISGHTALYWYRQSLGQGLEFLIYFQGNSAPDKSGLPSDRFSAERTGGSVSTLTIQRTQQEDSAVYLCASSSLYEQYFGPGTRLTVT.

The chain uses TRBV30 and TRBJ2-7; 8 bases match TRBD2. The CDR3 covers 15 residues. The V segment lost 0 bases and the J segment 2 bases; nucleotides outside the gene matches: 6. Germline CDR1 and CDR2: GTSNPN and SVGIG (reference sequence). The CDR3 loop reads CAWSVSGIIPYEQYF. DNA of the CDR3: TGTGCCTGGAGTGTTAGCGGGATTATACCCTACGAGCAGTACTTC.

This clone has just one count. V and J are TRBV19 and TRBJ2-2; 10 nucleotides match TRBD2. The length of the CDR3 is 18 residues. Trimming cost V 3 bases and J 6 bases; bases outside gene matches: 13. The germline CDR1 and CDR2 sequences are LNHDA and SQIVND (reference sequence). The CDR3 DNA reads as TGTGCCAGTAGTATCCGGCTAGCGGGAGTCCTTCCCTCCGGGGAGCTGTTTTTT. Protein sequence: CASSIRLAGVLPSGELFF.

V gene TRBV5-1 combines with J gene TRBJ2-7, with TRBD1 identical over 9 bases. V was pared by 3 bases and J by 0 bases, with 10 bases of the junction left unmatched. The CDR3 loop spans 17 amino acids. Germline V gene sequence: CDR1 SGHRS, CDR2 YFSETQ. The CDR3 DNA is TGCGCCAGCAGCTCCTCCCCCGGGACAGGGAGCTCCTACGAGCAGTACTTC. This gives the protein CASSSSPGTGSSYEQYF.

Points on this clone: The same CDR3 also results from other DNA sequences found in this sample. This rearrangement joins TRBV28 to TRBJ2-7, with D perhaps TRBD1 or TRBD2 (5 bases each). With 2 bases removed from V and 5 bases from J, the gap between germline ends came to 13 bases. Germline assignment: CDR1 MDHEN and CDR2 SYDVKM. The CDR3 sequence is 14 residues long. The CDR3 sequence is CASSLLGERNEQYF. The DNA of the CDR3 is TGTGCCAGCAGTTTACTGGGGGAGAGGAACGAGCAGTACTTC.

The CDR3 coding sequence is TGTGCCAGCAGTCGCCACGGTTTGTCGGAAGAGACCCAGTACTTC. It specifies CASSRHGLSEETQYF. The chain recombines TRBV28 with TRBJ2-5; D gene unclear. CDR3 size: 15 residues. The germline V gene has CDR1 MDHEN and CDR2 SYDVKM. V lost 5 bases and J 3 bases, leaving 16 bases between the germline ends.

V usage is TRBV28 and J usage is TRBJ2-1, with 8 bases fitting TRBD2. V lost 4 bases, J lost 14 bases, and 10 bases stayed unmatched. CDR1 MDHEN and CDR2 SYDVKM come from the germline V gene. The CDR3 runs 13 residues. Here the CDR3 DNA reads TGTGCCAGCAGTTCCCTATCCAGCGGGAGAAAGTTCTTC. Translation: CASSSLSSGRKFF. Variable domain in full (rest from reference TRBV28 and TRBJ2-1): DVKVTQSSRYLVKRTGEKVFLECVQDMDHENMFWYRQDPGLGLRLIYFSYDVKMKEKGDIPEGYSVSREKKERFSLILESASTNQTSMYLCASSSLSSGRKFFGPGTRLTVL.

The chain uses TRBV10-3 and TRBJ2-1, with 11 bases matching TRBD2. Germline V gives CDR1 ENHRY, CDR2 SYGVKD. Unmatched junction bases numbered 9, after V lost 0 bases and J lost 8 bases. The CDR3 spans 17 residues. The CDR3: CAISESIGLAGGDEQFF. The CDR3 DNA is TGTGCCATCAGTGAGTCAATTGGTCTAGCGGGAGGAGATGAGCAGTTCTTC.

The chain combines TRBV5-1 with TRBJ1-1, with D possibly being TRBD1 (5 bases). V was pared by 1 base and J by 4 bases, with 17 bases between. There are 16 residues in the CDR3. Germline lookup yields CDR1 SGHRS and CDR2 YFSETQ. The CDR3 sequence: CASSLLSTGGRTEAFF. CDR3 nucleotides: TGCGCCAGCAGCTTGTTGTCTACAGGCGGTCGCACTGAAGCTTTCTTT.

Only a few counts were recorded for this clone. The chain couples TRBV11-3 to TRBJ2-2; 8 nucleotides line up with TRBD2. Germline trimming cut 1 base from V and 4 bases from J; bases unmatched to any gene: 5. Germline loops: CDR1 SGHNT, CDR2 YENEEA. This CDR3 spans 16 amino acids. CDR3 DNA sequence: TGTGCCAGCAGCTTAGCGAGCGGGAGAAGCACCGGGGAGCTGTTTTTT. Translating it yields CASSLASGRSTGELFF.

This clone was seen only a few times. The genes are TRBV6-1 and TRBJ2-7; no reliable D call. V was trimmed by 0 bases and J by 8 bases, leaving 11 bases between them. The CDR3 has 13 residues. From germline, CDR1 is MNHNS and CDR2 SASEGT. CDR3 nucleotides: TGTGCCAGCAGTGAAGCCGGTGGCACTCAGCAGTACTTC. Translating gives CASSEAGGTQQYF.

The chain has TRBV20-1 and TRBJ1-2; 7 bases line up with TRBD1. The CDR3 has 11 residues. In germline, CDR1 is DFQATT, CDR2 SNEGSKA (reference sequence). CDR3 sequence: CRGGQKYGYTF. CDR3 DNA sequence: TGCAGGGGGGGACAGAAATATGGCTACACCTTC.

This clone was found many times. The chain recombines TRBV7-6 with TRBJ2-7, with TRBD1 matching 10 bases. CDR1 is SGHVS and CDR2 is FNYEAQ in the germline V gene. CDR3 length equals 15 residues. J gave up 6 bases and V 5 bases, and 10 bases lay outside the gene matches. The CDR3 sequence: CASSPAGTGVGEQYF. Written as DNA, the CDR3 is TGTGCCAGCAGCCCGGCCGGGACAGGGGTTGGCGAGCAGTACTTC.

V and J are TRBV7-8 and TRBJ2-5; D remains ambiguous. Per germline, CDR1 SGHVS and CDR2 FQNEAQ. V lost 2 bases and J 6 bases, leaving 7 bases between the germline ends. The CDR3 has 12 amino acids. CDR3 region: CASSLSRQTQYF. The CDR3 bases are TGTGCCAGCAGCTTATCTCGACAGACCCAGTACTTC.

This chain connects TRBV7-2 to TRBJ2-7; unclear D gene. The V end lost 0 bases, the J end lost 2 bases, and 8 bases lay between the germline ends. Germline CDR1 reads SGHTA; CDR2 reads FQGNSA. The CDR3 contains 14 residues. The CDR3 DNA follows: TGTGCCAGCAGCTTAGCGTCCAGTGCCTACGAGCAGTACTTC. Its translation: CASSLASSAYEQYF.

This clone was seen only a few times. The chain recombines TRBV10-2 with TRBJ2-1; D unresolved. Germline assignment: CDR1 WSHSY and CDR2 SAAADI. V was pared by 4 bases and J by 0 bases, with 7 bases between. This CDR3 is built from 14 residues. CDR3 sequence (DNA): TGCGCCAGCAGTGCCCAGAGCTCCTACAATGAGCAGTTCTTC. Amino acid sequence: CASSAQSSYNEQFF.

The chain combines TRBV6-5 with TRBJ2-2, with D possibly matching TRBD2 (6 bases). This CDR3 contains 14 residues. Per germline, CDR1 MNHEY and CDR2 SVGAGI. Trimming shortened V by 8 bases and J by 5 bases, and 15 bases separated the two germline ends. As DNA, the CDR3 is TGTGCCAGCGGGCGGGATGGGGAAACCGGGGAGCTGTTTTTT. Its protein is CASGRDGETGELFF.

This chain connects TRBV7-2 to TRBJ2-2, with D hard to call. The CDR3 is 13 amino acids. The V end was cut by 1 base, the J end by 10 bases, with 10 bases between. Germline CDR1 SGHTA, CDR2 FQGNSA. The CDR3 DNA reads TGTGCCAGCAGCTTAGAGCGCTACGTGGAGCTGTTTTTT. This translates into CASSLERYVELFF. Filled out from reference TRBV7-2 and TRBJ2-2, the complete variable domain reads GAGVSQSPSNKVTEKGKDVELRCDPISGHTALYWYRQSLGQGLEFLIYFQGNSAPDKSGLPSDRFSAERTGGSVSTLTIQRTQQEDSAVYLCASSLERYVELFFGEGSRLTVL.

The chain couples TRBV6-1 to TRBJ2-5; 10 bases are shared with TRBD2. Germline CDR1 MNHNS, CDR2 SASEGT. V lost 6 bases and J lost 3; bases outside the gene matches: 7. The CDR3 is made up of 15 amino acids. The CDR3 DNA is TGTGCCAGCAGATTATTCAGCGGGAGGGAAGAGACCCAGTACTTC. It translates to CASRLFSGREETQYF.

The chain is built from TRBV10-3 and TRBJ1-3; 8 bases align to TRBD1. Trimming removed 5 bases from V and 8 bases from J; junction bases left unmatched: 8. The V gene's germline CDR1 is ENHRY and CDR2 SYGVKD. CDR3 length equals 14 residues. The CDR3 DNA reads as TGTGCCATCAGTTCACAGGGGGTAGGAGACACCATATATTTT. Residues: CAISSQGVGDTIYF.

This clone appeared a few times. This chain links TRBV6-1 with TRBJ2-5; 15 bases are shared with TRBD2. Unmatched junction bases numbered 15, after V lost 1 base and J lost 0 bases. CDR1 is MNHNS, CDR2 SASEGT, per germline. The CDR3 spans 22 residues. CDR3 loop: CASSEGVGTSGRPASYQETQYF. In DNA form, the CDR3 reads TGTGCCAGCAGTGAAGGGGTCGGGACTAGCGGGAGGCCTGCTTCGTACCAAGAGACCCAGTACTTC.

The genes are TRBV28 and TRBJ2-1, with 8 bases aligning to TRBD2. V lost 6 bases and J lost 7; bases outside the gene matches: 11. Germline V gene lookup returns CDR1 MDHEN and CDR2 SYDVKM. The CDR3 runs to 15 residues. As DNA, the CDR3 is TGTGCCAGCAGCCTTGCCACTAGCGGAGGGAATGAGCAGTTCTTC. Translated: CASSLATSGGNEQFF.